A selection of T cell receptor beta chains follows, all from one sample in a study of blood T cells in healthy people across ages. Using its own MiXCR run on the 5' RACE reads, TCRdb lists one record per CDR3 protein. The sample holds 650,000 to 800,000 distinct CDR3 sequences, over 40% seen once. The specimen sequenced was blood. Every receptor here comes from a woman of 80 years or more in good health. Both conserved end residues are part of each CDR3. The D gene is left open where the match is weak. Size tells how often a clone was seen (once, few, many) or the class of an expanded clone, and some rows leave it out.

J	V	D	size	DNA	CDR3
TRBJ2-2	TRBV10-3	-	few	TGTGCCATCAGTGATTGGAAGGGTGGTTACACCGGGGAGCTGTTTTTT	CAISDWKGGYTGELFF
TRBJ1-2	TRBV29-1	-	-	TGCAGCGTTGAGGTCAGATTGGATGGCTACACCTTC	CSVEVRLDGYTF
TRBJ1-5	TRBV14	-	-	TGTGCCAGCAGCCAATGGTCGGATCAGCCCCAGCATTTT	CASSQWSDQPQHF
TRBJ2-5	TRBV10-3	TRBD1	few	TGTGCCATCAACAAAGGACAGGGTACACAAGAGACCCAGTACTTC	CAINKGQGTQETQYF
TRBJ1-1	TRBV5-5	-	many	TGTGCCAGCAGCTTGGAGAAGAACACTGAAGCTTTCTTT	CASSLEKNTEAFF
TRBJ2-3	TRBV11-2	-	few	TGTGCCAGCAGTCCAGGGGGGCCCAGCACAGATACGCAGTATTTT	CASSPGGPSTDTQYF
TRBJ2-1	TRBV7-6	-	-	TGTGCCAGCAGCATGCTAGGACGGAGCTCCTACAATGAGCAGTTCTTC	CASSMLGRSSYNEQFF
TRBJ2-1	TRBV12-3/TRBV12-4	-	-	TGTGCCGCCGCCGGGCGGGACCACTGGAAGTTCTTC	CAAAGRDHWKFF
TRBJ1-3	TRBV12-3/TRBV12-4	-	-	TGTGCCACCGCTAAGGGGGCTGGAAACACCATATATTTT	CATAKGAGNTIYF
TRBJ2-3	TRBV4-1	TRBD2	-	TGCGCCAGCAGCCGAGATCGTGAAGCGGGAGGGACTCTGGATACGCAGTATTTT	CASSRDREAGGTLDTQYF
TRBJ2-3	TRBV4-2	-	few	TGTGCCAGCAGCCAGGAATACGGTAGCACAGATACGCAGTATTTT	CASSQEYGSTDTQYF
TRBJ2-1	TRBV7-2	-	-	TGTGCCAGCAGCTCCCTCGTGACCGGAAGAGGCTACAATGAGCAGTTCTTC	CASSSLVTGRGYNEQFF
TRBJ2-1	TRBV30	TRBD2	-	TGTGCCTGGAGACCTAGCGGGAGGGCCCGCAATGAGCAGTTCTTC	CAWRPSGRARNEQFF
TRBJ2-1	TRBV27	TRBD2	-	TGTGCCAGCAGTGCTAGCGGGGGGGCGGGCTACAATGAGCAGTTCTTC	CASSASGGAGYNEQFF
TRBJ1-6	TRBV7-2	-	many	TGTGCCAGCAGCTTAGACAGCCCTGGCAATTCACCCCTCCACTTT	CASSLDSPGNSPLHF
TRBJ2-3	TRBV11-2	TRBD2	-	TGTGCCAGCAGCTTCACAGCGGGGGGTCACACAGATACGCAGTATTTT	CASSFTAGGHTDTQYF
TRBJ2-3	TRBV11-2	TRBD1	-	TGTGCCAGCAGCTGGACAGGGCCGACAGATACGCAGTATTTT	CASSWTGPTDTQYF
TRBJ1-2	TRBV14	-	-	TGTGCCAGCAGCCACGACAGGTCGGTCTATGGCTACACCTTC	CASSHDRSVYGYTF
TRBJ2-1	TRBV29-1	-	many	TGCAGCGTCGCGAGGGGAGGGGGAACCTACAATGAGCAGTTCTTC	CSVARGGGTYNEQFF
TRBJ2-5	TRBV28	-	-	TGTGTCAGCAGTTTAGGTAGCGGAGCAACGCAGGAGACCCAGTACTTC	CVSSLGSGATQETQYF
TRBJ2-1	TRBV20-1	TRBD2	few	TGCAGTGCTAGGGCGTCTAGCGGGATTTATGAGCAGTTCTTC	CSARASSGIYEQFF
TRBJ2-1	TRBV11-2	TRBD2	many	TGTGCCAGCAGCTTAGAAGCGGGGGGGCCCCATGAGCAGTTCTTC	CASSLEAGGPHEQFF
TRBJ1-1	TRBV5-6	-	-	TGTGCCAGCAGCTTAGGAGGGACCCCCGAAGCTTTCTTT	CASSLGGTPEAFF
TRBJ2-5	TRBV29-1	-	many	TGCAGCGTCCTTCGGGACCTTCAGGAGACCCAGTACTTC	CSVLRDLQETQYF
TRBJ2-7	TRBV4-1	TRBD2	many	TGCGCCAGCAGCCCCCTTTCGAGCGGGAGTAGGTACGAGCAGTACTTC	CASSPLSSGSRYEQYF
TRBJ2-5	TRBV29-1	-	many	TGCAGCGTTGGTTCAGCCTTAGAGACCCAGTACTTC	CSVGSALETQYF
TRBJ1-2	TRBV27	-	-	TGTGCCAGCAGTAAGGACCGTGGGGGGTATGGCTACACCTTC	CASSKDRGGYGYTF
TRBJ1-6	TRBV28	TRBD1	-	TGTGCCAGCAGTTTCCCGACAGGGATGGGTTATAATTCACCCCTCCACTTT	CASSFPTGMGYNSPLHF
TRBJ1-2	TRBV7-2	-	once	TGTGCCAGCAGCTTAGACGCAGCCCTGAACTATGGCTACACCTTC	CASSLDAALNYGYTF
TRBJ2-5	TRBV11-1	-	-	TGTGCCAGCAGCTTCTTCTTTCCCTCTTCTGGGGACTTCTTCAGCTTAACGTACCAAGAGACCCAGTACTTC	CASSFFFPSSGDFFSLTYQETQYF
TRBJ2-1	TRBV25-1	-	-	TGTGCCAGCAGTGATTATGGCGGGGGCGGGTTCTTC	CASSDYGGGGFF